The 6 T cell receptor beta chains given below trace back to one sample, sequenced in a study of breast tumors, draining lymph nodes, adjacent tissues. One entry per CDR3 protein, called by TCRdb with MiXCR from the multiplex PCR reads. This sample has 150,000 or so distinct CDR3 sequences, with around 35% found just once. Breast cancer patients provided tissue from their axillary draining lymph nodes. Sequencing input: axillary lymph node tissue. Receptors originate from a female donor with breast cancer. Some clones in this sample may be carry-over from other donors' samples.

This clonotype has at least ten counts. The chain employs TRBV9 and TRBJ2-1; D possibly uses TRBD1 or TRBD2 (5 bases each). The CDR3 is 16 amino acids. Looked up from germline, CDR1 is SGDLS and CDR2 is YYNGEE. Trimming stripped 3 bases from V and 2 bases from J, with 15 bases between. CDR3 protein: CASSAPRDRPYNEQFF. As DNA, the CDR3 is TGTGCCAGCAGCGCCCCCCGGGACCGTCCCTACAATGAGCAGTTCTTC.

The sample holds many counts of this clonotype. The V and J genes are TRBV2 and TRBJ2-2; the D is unclear. Germline loops: CDR1 SNHLY, CDR2 FYNNEI. V gave up 3 bases and J gave up 3 bases, with 8 bases separating them. The CDR3 has 14 amino acids. This CDR3 reads CASSELIHTGELFF. CDR3 DNA sequence: TGTGCCAGCAGTGAGTTAATCCACACCGGGGAGCTGTTTTTT.

There are many counts of this clonotype. The V gene is TRBV19, the J gene TRBJ1-5, with 8 bases aligning to TRBD1. The germline gives CDR1 LNHDA, CDR2 SQIVND (reference sequence). J lost 7 bases, V lost 9 bases, and 8 bases had no gene match. This CDR3 contains 13 residues. The CDR3 region has the DNA TGTGCCAGCTCCGGGACAGGAAGCCAGCCCCAGCATTTT. It encodes CASSGTGSQPQHF.

Concerning this clonotype: A much more abundant neighbour one base away suggests this may be a read error. The CDR3 is CASSQGGSHTQHF. The CDR3 DNA sequence: TGTGCCAGCAGCCAAGGAGGCAGTCATACGCAGCATTTT. V usage is TRBV3-1 and J usage is TRBJ2-3; no reliable D call. The J call is in doubt because the DNA end fits TRBJ1-5 better. Per the germline V gene, CDR1 is LGHDT and CDR2 is YNNKEL (reference sequence). The CDR3 covers 13 residues.

The V call is TRBV18, the J call TRBJ2-5, with TRBD1 matching over 9 bases. Germline CDR1 and CDR2: KGHSH and LQKENI. Trimming removed 2 bases from V and 7 bases from J; junction bases left unmatched: 8. The CDR3 contains 15 residues. CDR3 sequence: CASSPGQGKGMTQYF. The CDR3 DNA is TGTGCCAGCTCACCAGGACAGGGGAAGGGTATGACCCAGTACTTC. The whole variable domain, filled in from reference TRBV18 and TRBJ2-5, reads NAGVMQNPRHLVRRRGQEARLRCSPMKGHSHVYWYRQLPEEGLKFMVYLQKENIIDESGMPKERFSAEFPKEGPSILRIQQVVRGDSAAYFCASSPGQGKGMTQYFGPGTRLLVL.

This clonotype has at least ten counts. The chain recombines TRBV15 with TRBJ2-3; unclear D gene. V lost 11 bases to trimming and J lost 7 bases, with 7 bases between them. Germline assignment: CDR1 LNHNV and CDR2 YYDKDF (reference sequence). The CDR3 totals 9 residues. CDR3 sequence (DNA): TGTGCCCCTCCTAATACGCAGTATTTT. Protein: CAPPNTQYF.